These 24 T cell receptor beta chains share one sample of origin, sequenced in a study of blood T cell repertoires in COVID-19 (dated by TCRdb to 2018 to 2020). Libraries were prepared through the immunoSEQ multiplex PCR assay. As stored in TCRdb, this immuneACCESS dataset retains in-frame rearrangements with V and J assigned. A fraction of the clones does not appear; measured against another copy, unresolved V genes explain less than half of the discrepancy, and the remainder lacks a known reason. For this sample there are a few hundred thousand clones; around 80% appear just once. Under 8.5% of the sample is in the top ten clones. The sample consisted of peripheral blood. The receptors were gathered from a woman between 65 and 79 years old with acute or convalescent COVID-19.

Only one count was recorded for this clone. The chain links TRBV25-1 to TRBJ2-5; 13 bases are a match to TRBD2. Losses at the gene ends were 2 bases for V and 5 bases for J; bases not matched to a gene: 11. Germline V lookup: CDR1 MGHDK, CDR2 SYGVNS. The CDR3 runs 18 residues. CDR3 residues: CASSEPLRTSGGGETQYF. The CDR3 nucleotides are TGTGCCAGCAGTGAACCCCTGCGGACTAGCGGGGGCGGTGAGACCCAGTACTTC.

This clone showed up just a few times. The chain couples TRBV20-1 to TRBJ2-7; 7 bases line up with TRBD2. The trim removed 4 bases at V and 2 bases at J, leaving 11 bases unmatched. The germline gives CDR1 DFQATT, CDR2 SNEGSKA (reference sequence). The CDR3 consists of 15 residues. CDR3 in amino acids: CSATDGEGRTYEQYF. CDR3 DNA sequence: TGCAGTGCTACTGACGGGGAGGGACGGACCTACGAGCAGTACTTC.

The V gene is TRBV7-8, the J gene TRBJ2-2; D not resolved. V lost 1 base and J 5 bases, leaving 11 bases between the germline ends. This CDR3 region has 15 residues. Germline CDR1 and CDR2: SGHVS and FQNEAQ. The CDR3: CASSLELRMTGELFF. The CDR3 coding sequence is TGTGCCAGCAGCTTAGAATTGCGGATGACCGGGGAGCTGTTTTTT.

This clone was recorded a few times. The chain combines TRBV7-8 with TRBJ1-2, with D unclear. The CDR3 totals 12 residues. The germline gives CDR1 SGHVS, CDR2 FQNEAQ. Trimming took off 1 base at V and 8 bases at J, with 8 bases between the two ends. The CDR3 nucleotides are TGTGCCAGCAGCTTAGACCAGGCCGGCTACACCTTC. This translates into CASSLDQAGYTF.

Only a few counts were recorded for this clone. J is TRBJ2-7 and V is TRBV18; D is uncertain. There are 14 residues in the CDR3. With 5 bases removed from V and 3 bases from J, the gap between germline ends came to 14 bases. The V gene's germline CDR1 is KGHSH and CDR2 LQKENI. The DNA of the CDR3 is TGTGCCAGCTCATGGTCTTTCGGTGGCTACGAGCAGTACTTC. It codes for CASSWSFGGYEQYF.

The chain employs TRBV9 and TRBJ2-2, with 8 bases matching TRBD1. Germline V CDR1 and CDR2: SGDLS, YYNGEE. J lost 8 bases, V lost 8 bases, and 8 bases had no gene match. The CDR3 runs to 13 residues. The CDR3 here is CARGDRSRGELFF. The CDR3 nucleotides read TGTGCCAGGGGGGACAGGAGCCGAGGGGAGCTGTTTTTT.

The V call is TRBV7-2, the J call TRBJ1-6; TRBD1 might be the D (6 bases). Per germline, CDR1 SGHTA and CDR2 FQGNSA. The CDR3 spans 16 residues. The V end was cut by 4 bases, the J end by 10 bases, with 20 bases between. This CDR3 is CASSSQTGSRPSPLHF. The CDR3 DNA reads TGTGCCAGCAGCTCGCAGACAGGTTCACGACCATCACCCCTCCACTTT.

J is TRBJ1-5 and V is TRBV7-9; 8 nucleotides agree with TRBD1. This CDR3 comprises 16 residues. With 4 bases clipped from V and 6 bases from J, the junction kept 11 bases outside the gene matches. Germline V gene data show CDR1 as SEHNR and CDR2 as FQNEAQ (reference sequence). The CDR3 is CASSSGQVSGFQPQHF. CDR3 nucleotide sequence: TGTGCCAGCAGCTCGGGACAGGTTTCAGGTTTTCAGCCCCAGCATTTT.

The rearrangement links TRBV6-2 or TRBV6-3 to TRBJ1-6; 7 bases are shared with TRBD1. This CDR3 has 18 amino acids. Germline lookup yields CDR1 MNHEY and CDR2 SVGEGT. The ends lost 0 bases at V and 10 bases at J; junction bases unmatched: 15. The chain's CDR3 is CASSYSLSWEGGLSPLHF. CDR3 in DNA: TGTGCCAGCAGTTACTCGCTGAGCTGGGAAGGGGGCTTGTCACCCCTCCACTTT.

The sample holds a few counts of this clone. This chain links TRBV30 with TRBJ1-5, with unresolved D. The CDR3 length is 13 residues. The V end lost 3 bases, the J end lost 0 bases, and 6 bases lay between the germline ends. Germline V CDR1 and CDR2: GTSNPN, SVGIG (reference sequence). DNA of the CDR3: TGTGCCTGGAGCGGGAATAGCAATCAGCCCCAGCATTTT. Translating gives CAWSGNSNQPQHF.

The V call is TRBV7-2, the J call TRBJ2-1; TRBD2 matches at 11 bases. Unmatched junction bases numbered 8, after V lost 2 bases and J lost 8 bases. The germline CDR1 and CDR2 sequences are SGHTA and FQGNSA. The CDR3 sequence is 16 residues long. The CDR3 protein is CASSLKLAGGRDEQFF. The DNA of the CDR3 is TGTGCCAGCAGCTTAAAGTTAGCGGGGGGGCGGGATGAGCAGTTCTTC.

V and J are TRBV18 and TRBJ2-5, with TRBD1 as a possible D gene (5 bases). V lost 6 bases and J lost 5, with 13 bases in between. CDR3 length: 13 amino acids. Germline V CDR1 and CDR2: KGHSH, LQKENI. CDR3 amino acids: CASSPAWGETQYF. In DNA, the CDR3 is TGTGCCAGCTCCCCGGCGTGGGGCGAGACCCAGTACTTC.

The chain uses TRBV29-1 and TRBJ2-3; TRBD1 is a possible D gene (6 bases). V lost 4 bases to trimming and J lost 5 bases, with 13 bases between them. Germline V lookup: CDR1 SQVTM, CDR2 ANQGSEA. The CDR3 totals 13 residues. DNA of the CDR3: TGCAGCGTTGTTCAGGGGAAGAGAGATACGCAGTATTTT. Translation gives CSVVQGKRDTQYF.

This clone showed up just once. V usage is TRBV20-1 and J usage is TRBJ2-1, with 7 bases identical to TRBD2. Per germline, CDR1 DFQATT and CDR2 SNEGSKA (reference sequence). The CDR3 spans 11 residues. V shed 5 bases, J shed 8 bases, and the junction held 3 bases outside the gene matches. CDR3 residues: CSAPGLDEQFF. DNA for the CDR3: TGCAGTGCTCCCGGACTAGATGAGCAGTTCTTC.

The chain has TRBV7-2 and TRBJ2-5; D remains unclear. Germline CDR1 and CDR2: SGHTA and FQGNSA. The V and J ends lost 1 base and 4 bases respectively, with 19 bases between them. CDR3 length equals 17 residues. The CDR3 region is CASSLDGRVSTRETQYF. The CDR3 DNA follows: TGTGCCAGCAGCTTAGATGGTCGGGTATCAACCCGAGAGACCCAGTACTTC.

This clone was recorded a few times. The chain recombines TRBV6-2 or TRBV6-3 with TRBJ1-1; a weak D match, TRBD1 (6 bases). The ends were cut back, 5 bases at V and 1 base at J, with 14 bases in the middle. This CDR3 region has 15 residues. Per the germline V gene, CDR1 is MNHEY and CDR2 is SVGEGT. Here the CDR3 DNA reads TGTGCCAGCAGTCCCACAGGGACGTCGAACACTGAAGCTTTCTTT. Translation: CASSPTGTSNTEAFF.

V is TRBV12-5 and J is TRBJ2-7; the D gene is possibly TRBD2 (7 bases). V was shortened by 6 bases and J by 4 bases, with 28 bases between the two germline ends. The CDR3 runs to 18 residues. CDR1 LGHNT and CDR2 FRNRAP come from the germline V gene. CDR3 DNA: TGTGCTAGTGGCCGTGTGCCTGGGGGGGGCTCGAGTCGATACGAGCAGTACTTC. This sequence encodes CASGRVPGGGSSRYEQYF.

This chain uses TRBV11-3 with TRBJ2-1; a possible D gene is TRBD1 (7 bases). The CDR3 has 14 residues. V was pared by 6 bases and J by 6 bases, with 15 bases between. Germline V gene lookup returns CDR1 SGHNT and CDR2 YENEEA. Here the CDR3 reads CASSSGGYGNEQFF. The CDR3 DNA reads TGTGCCAGCAGTTCAGGGGGGTATGGCAATGAGCAGTTCTTC.

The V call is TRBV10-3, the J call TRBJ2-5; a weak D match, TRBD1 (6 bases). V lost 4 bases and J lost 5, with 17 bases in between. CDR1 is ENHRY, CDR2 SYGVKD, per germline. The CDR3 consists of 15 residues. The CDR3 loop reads CAISGSQGQGETQYF. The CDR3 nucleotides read TGTGCCATCAGTGGAAGTCAGGGGCAAGGGGAGACCCAGTACTTC.

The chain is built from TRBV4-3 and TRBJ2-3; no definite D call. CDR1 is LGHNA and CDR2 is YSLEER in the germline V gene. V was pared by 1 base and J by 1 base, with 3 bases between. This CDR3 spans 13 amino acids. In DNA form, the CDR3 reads TGCGCCAGCAGCCAAGCGGGCACAGATACGCAGTATTTT. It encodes CASSQAGTDTQYF.

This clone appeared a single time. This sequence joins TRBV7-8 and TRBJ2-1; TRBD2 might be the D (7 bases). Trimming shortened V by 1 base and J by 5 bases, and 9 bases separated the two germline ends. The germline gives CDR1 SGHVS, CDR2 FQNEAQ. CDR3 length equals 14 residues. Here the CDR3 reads CASSLGGGDNEQFF. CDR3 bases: TGTGCCAGCAGCTTAGGAGGGGGGGACAATGAGCAGTTCTTC.

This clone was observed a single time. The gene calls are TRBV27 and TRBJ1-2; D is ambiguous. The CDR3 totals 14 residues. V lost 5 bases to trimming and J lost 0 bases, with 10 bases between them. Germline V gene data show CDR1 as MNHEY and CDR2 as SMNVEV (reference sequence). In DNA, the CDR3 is TGTGCCAGCAGTCCCGAGGGATCTAACTATGGCTACACCTTC. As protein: CASSPEGSNYGYTF.

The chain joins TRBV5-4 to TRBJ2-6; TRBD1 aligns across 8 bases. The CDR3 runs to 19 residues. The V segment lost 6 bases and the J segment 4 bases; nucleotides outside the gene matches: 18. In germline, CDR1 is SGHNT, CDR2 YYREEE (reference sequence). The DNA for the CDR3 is TGTGCCAGCACCTTCGATATGACAGGGGCCTCCGGGGGGGCCAACGTCCTGACTTTC. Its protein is CASTFDMTGASGGANVLTF.

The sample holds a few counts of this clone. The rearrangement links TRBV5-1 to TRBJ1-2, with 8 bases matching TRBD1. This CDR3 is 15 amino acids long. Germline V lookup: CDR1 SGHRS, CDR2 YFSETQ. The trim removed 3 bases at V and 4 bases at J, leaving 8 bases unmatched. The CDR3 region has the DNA TGCGCCAGCAGCTGGGGACAGGCGCCACTCTATGGCTACACCTTC. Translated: CASSWGQAPLYGYTF.